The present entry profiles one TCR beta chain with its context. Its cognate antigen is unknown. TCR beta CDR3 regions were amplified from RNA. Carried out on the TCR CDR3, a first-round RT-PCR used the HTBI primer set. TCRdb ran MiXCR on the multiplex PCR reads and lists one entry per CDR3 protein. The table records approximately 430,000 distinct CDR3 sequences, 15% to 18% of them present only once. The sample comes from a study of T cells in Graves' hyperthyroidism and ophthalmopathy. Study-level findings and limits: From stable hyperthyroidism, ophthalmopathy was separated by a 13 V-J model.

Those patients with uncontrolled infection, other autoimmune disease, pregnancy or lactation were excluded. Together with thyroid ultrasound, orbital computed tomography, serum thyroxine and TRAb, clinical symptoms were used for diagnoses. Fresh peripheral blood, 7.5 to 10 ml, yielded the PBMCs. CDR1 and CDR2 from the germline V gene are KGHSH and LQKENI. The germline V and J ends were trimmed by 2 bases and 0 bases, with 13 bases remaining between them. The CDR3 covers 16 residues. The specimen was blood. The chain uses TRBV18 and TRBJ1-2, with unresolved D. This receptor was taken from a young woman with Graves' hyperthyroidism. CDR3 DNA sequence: TGTGCCAGCTCACCAGTTGGGCAAGGGACTAACTATGGCTACACCTTC. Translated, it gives CASSPVGQGTNYGYTF.